This is a list of T cell receptor beta chains from one sample in a study of blood T cell repertoires in COVID-19. Generated by immunoSEQ multiplex PCR, the TCRdb table keeps only in-frame clones and is missing some. The data show approximately 410,000 clones, with 70% to 90% seen just once and 1.4% held by the top ten. Sequences were obtained from peripheral blood. The source is a woman aged 30 to 39 with active or convalescent COVID-19. CDR3s leave out the opening cysteine and the closing phenylalanine or tryptophan. A D gene is named only where the DNA matches it firmly.

J gene | D gene | CDR3 length | V gene | CDR3 protein
TRBJ2-5 | . | 10 | TRBV3-1/TRBV3-2 | ASSQDTKTQY
TRBJ1-5 | . | 11 | TRBV12-3/TRBV12-4 | ASRGQGNQPQH
TRBJ1-5 | . | 13 | TRBV10-3 | AISEFGGGNQPQH
TRBJ2-1 | TRBD2 | 11 | TRBV6-5 | ASSRGLDREQF
TRBJ2-7 | TRBD2 | 13 | TRBV11-2 | ASTALAGYSYEQY
TRBJ2-7 | . | 11 | TRBV6-6 | ASSYQQGSEQY
TRBJ2-1 | TRBD2 | 13 | TRBV5-4 | ASSLGLAGGNEQF
TRBJ1-5 | . | 16 | TRBV4-1 | ASSLQASQGRSNQPQH
TRBJ1-1 | TRBD1 | 10 | TRBV5-1 | ASSEDRSEAF
TRBJ1-1 | . | 12 | TRBV5-1 | ASSLETGRTEAF
TRBJ1-1 | TRBD1 | 12 | TRBV5-1 | ASSSTGGNTEAF
TRBJ2-1 | TRBD1 | 13 | TRBV18 | ASSPGTGGRVEQF
TRBJ1-2 | . | 11 | TRBV12-3/TRBV12-4 | ASSTKQGYGYT
TRBJ2-5 | . | 11 | TRBV11-2 | ASSLDPAETQY
TRBJ1-2 | . | 12 | TRBV5-1 | ASSLGDSFYGYT
TRBJ1-6 | TRBD1 | 12 | TRBV27 | ASSLRDRNSPLH
TRBJ1-1 | TRBD1 | 18 | TRBV7-6 | ASSLDSRTGGAGQNTEAF
TRBJ1-5 | . | 14 | TRBV7-9 | ASSLGVGLGDQPQH
TRBJ2-7 | TRBD1 | 12 | TRBV10-3 | AISGLDRGYEQY
TRBJ1-2 | TRBD1 | 12 | TRBV3-1/TRBV3-2 | ASSPNHRQGGYT
TRBJ2-7 | . | 13 | TRBV2 | ASSEGLLGFYEQY
TRBJ1-2 | . | 13 | TRBV6-5 | ATSLAGDTNYGYT
TRBJ2-3 | TRBD1 | 12 | TRBV2 | ASSRAQGADTQY
TRBJ1-2 | . | 11 | TRBV12-3/TRBV12-4 | ASSRVPRGGYT
TRBJ2-2 | TRBD1 | 14 | TRBV7-9 | ASSDHRGQETGELF
TRBJ1-1 | TRBD1 | 15 | TRBV5-6 | ASSLLQGAPVDTEAF
TRBJ2-1 | . | 10 | TRBV5-1 | ASSLALNEQF
TRBJ2-7 | . | 12 | TRBV30 | AWGLREKLYEQY
TRBJ2-5 | . | 12 | TRBV7-9 | ASSLVGAGETQY
TRBJ2-7 | TRBD1 | 12 | TRBV7-2 | ASSSGTGFYEQY
TRBJ1-4 | TRBD1 | 15 | TRBV3-1/TRBV3-2 | ASSQGQGAWTNEKLF
TRBJ2-7 | . | 9 | TRBV29-1 | SVVQVYEQY
TRBJ1-4 | . | 11 | TRBV12-3/TRBV12-4 | ASSFSFNEKLF
TRBJ2-1 | TRBD1 | 16 | TRBV7-9 | ASSSMIRGQGQNNEQF
TRBJ2-2 | TRBD1 | 14 | TRBV5-1 | ASSRTGDPNTGELF
TRBJ1-1 | TRBD1 | 12 | TRBV19 | ASSIRQGFTEAF
TRBJ1-5 | . | 13 | TRBV4-1 | ASSQEPRSNQPQH
TRBJ1-2 | TRBD1 | 11 | TRBV12-3/TRBV12-4 | ASSPTGTGGYT
TRBJ1-1 | . | 10 | TRBV27 | ASSYPAGEAF
TRBJ2-1 | TRBD2 | 14 | TRBV7-2 | ASSSLARTSYNEQF
TRBJ1-1 | TRBD1 | 14 | TRBV18 | ASSRGQGGGDTEAF
TRBJ1-2 | TRBD1 | 15 | TRBV4-1 | ASSQDRAGGFSYGYT
TRBJ1-2 | . | 12 | TRBV6-5 | ASSPSGESYGYT
TRBJ2-1 | TRBD2 | 16 | TRBV15 | ATSRGLAGGSSYNEQF
TRBJ2-7 | TRBD1 | 14 | TRBV5-1 | ASSLAADRASYEQY
TRBJ2-1 | . | 12 | TRBV5-1 | ASSSHGPYNEQF
TRBJ2-5 | . | 10 | TRBV7-2 | ASSLSGETQY
TRBJ1-4 | . | 11 | TRBV14 | ASTLRRGEKLF
TRBJ1-1 | . | 16 | TRBV2 | ASSIPSVLGGGNTEAF
TRBJ1-4 | TRBD1 | 13 | TRBV7-8 | ASSDWTGFGEKLF
TRBJ2-5 | . | 14 | TRBV19 | ASTQSPRGQQETQY
TRBJ2-7 | . | 12 | TRBV6-5 | ASTKGGGEYEQY